In this sample, the clone carrying this T cell receptor beta chain turned up a few times. The CDR3 loop spans 15 amino acids. Germline V gene data show CDR1 as LGHNA and CDR2 as YSLEER. V trimming: 6 bases; J trimming: 2 bases; junction bases outside the gene matches: 7. These data come from a study of beta chain features in type 1 diabetes. In the study overall: In age, gender and cell yields, patients were similar to healthy donors.

The sequenced template was cDNA made from the entire isolated RNA. The average read count of naive, central memory and regulatory T cell samples was approximately 3.5 million. Clones were sequenced by immunoSEQ multiplex PCR, and TCRdb holds only the in-frame ones, with some missing. The sample lists roughly 290,000 clones, around 7.3% occurring once. Source material: central memory CD4+ T cells from blood. This chain joins TRBV4-3 and TRBJ2-3; 8 bases line up with TRBD2. The clonotype was recovered from a woman younger than 30 in good health. This CDR3 reads CASSRRGGVTDTQYF. For the CDR3, the DNA is TGCGCCAGCAGTCGTCGGGGGGGAGTCACAGATACGCAGTATTTT.